Included here is one T cell receptor (beta chain) sequence, with context. The clone's antigen remains unknown. Base qualities were left out, and no much larger clone turns up one base away. Receptor libraries were prepared by the immunoSEQ multiplex PCR assay. Entries here come from immuneACCESS through TCRdb and include only in-frame sequences with V and J called. Some clones fail to appear in such tables; in the studies checked, an unresolved V gene covers under half of the shortfall, and the cause of the remainder is unknown. The sample table lists some 45,000 clones, more than 85% of them with a count of one. 5.5% to 7% of the sample goes to the ten largest clones. This sample was taken from a study of T cell changes during pregnancy in multiple sclerosis (dated by TCRdb to the late 2010s). In the study overall: The study examined how the T cell repertoire changed over the course of pregnancy in women with multiple sclerosis.

This receptor was identified in a female donor with multiple sclerosis, enrolled in a pregnancy study. The material was CD8+ T cells from peripheral blood mononuclear cells, obtained in the first trimester of pregnancy.

The CDR3 region reads CASSLMGGSGGYTF. The nucleotide sequence is TGTGCCAGCAGTTTAATGGGGGGTAGTGGTGGCTACACCTTC. In this chain, TRBV27 is recombined with TRBJ1-2; D gene: possibly TRBD1, on 5 matching bases. Spanning cysteine to phenylalanine, the CDR3 consists of 14 amino acids. Only CDR3 DNA remains: 42 bases, in frame from the first base. V sheds 2 bases and J sheds 7 bases, leaving 14 bases between their ends. CDR1 and CDR2, per the germline V gene (reference sequence), are MNHEY and SMNVEV.